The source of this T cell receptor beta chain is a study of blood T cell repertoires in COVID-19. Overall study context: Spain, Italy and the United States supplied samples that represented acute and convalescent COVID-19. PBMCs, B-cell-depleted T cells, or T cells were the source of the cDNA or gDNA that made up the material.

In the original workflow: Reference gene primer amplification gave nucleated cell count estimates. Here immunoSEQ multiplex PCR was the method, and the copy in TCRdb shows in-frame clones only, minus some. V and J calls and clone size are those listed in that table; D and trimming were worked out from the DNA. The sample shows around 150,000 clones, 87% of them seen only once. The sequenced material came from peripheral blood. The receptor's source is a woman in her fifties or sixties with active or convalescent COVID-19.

CDR3 coding DNA: TGCGCCAGCAGCTTGGACAGGGGGCAGTATTTT. Its translation: CASSLDRGQYF. V usage is TRBV5-1 and J usage is TRBJ2-3; 7 nucleotides line up with TRBD1. Trimming at V came to 0 bases and at J to 11 bases, leaving 0 bases not matched to a gene. Germline CDR1 reads SGHRS; CDR2 reads YFSETQ. There are 11 residues in the CDR3.